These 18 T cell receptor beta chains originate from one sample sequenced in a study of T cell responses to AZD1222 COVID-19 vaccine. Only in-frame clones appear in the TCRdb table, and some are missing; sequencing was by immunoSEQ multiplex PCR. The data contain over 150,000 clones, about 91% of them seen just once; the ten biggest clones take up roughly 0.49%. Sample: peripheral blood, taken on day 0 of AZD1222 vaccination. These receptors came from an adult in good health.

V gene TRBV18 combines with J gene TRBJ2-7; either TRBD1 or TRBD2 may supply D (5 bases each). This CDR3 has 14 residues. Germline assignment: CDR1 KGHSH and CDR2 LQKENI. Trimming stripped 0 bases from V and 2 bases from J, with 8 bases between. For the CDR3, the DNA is TGTGCCAGCTCACCACCAGGGACCCCCTACGAGCAGTACTTC. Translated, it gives CASSPPGTPYEQYF.

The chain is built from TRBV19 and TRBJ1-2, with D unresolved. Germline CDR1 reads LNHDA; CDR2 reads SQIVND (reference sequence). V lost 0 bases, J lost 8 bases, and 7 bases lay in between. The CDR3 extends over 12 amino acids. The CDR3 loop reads CASSIERGGYTF. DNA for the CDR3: TGTGCCAGTAGTATAGAGCGGGGAGGCTACACCTTC.

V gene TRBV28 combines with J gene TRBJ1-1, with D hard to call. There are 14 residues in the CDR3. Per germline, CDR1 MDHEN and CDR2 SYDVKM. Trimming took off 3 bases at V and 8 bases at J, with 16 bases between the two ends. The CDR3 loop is CASSLGRAVKEAFF. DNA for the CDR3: TGTGCCAGCAGTTTGGGTCGGGCAGTCAAGGAAGCTTTCTTT.

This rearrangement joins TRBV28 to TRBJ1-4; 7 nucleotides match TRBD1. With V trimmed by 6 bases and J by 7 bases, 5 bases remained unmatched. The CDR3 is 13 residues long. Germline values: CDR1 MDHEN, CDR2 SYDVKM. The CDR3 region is CASRPGGFEKLFF. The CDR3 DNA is TGTGCCAGCAGGCCAGGGGGATTTGAAAAACTGTTTTTT.

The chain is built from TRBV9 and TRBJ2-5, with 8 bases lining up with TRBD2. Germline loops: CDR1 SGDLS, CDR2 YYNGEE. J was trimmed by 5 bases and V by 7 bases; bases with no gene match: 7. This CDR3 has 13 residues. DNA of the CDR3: TGTGCCAGCGGGGGACTAGTGGGCGAGACCCAGTACTTC. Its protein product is CASGGLVGETQYF.

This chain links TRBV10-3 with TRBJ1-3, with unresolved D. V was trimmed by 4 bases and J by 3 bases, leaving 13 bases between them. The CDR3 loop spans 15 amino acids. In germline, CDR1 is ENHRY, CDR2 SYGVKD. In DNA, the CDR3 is TGTGCCATCAGTGGGGGTACCCACCTTGGAAACACCATATATTTT. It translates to CAISGGTHLGNTIYF.

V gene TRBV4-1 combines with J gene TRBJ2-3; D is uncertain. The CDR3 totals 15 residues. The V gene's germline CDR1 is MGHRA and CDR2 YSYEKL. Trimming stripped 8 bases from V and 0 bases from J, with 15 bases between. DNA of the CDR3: TGCGCCAGCCGGAAGGGCATCATTAGCACAGATACGCAGTATTTT. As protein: CASRKGIISTDTQYF.

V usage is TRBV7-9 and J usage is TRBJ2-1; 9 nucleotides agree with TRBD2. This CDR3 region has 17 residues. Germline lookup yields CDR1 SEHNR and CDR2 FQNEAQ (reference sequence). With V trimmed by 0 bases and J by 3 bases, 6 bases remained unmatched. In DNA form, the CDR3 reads TGTGCCAGCAGCTTAGCGGAGGCTAGCGGGAACTACAATGAGCAGTTCTTC. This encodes CASSLAEASGNYNEQFF.

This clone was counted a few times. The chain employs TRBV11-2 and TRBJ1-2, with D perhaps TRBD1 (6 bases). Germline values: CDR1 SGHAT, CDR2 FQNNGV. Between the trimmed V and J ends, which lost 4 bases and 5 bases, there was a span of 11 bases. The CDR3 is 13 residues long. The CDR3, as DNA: TGTGCCAGCAGCTCAGGGGAGGGGTATGGCTACACCTTC. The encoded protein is CASSSGEGYGYTF.

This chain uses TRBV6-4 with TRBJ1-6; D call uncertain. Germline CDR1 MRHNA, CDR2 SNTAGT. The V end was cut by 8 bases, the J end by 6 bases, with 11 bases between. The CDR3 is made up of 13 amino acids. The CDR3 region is CASGSGSNSPLHF. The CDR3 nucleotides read TGTGCCAGCGGAAGCGGATCTAATTCACCCCTCCACTTT.

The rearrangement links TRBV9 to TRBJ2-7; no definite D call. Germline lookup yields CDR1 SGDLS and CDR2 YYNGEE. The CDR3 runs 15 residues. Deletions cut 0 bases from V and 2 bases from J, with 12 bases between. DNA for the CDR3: TGTGCCAGCAGCGTAGAATGGAACGGACCCTACGAGCAGTACTTC. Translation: CASSVEWNGPYEQYF. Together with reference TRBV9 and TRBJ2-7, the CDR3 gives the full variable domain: DSGVTQTPKHLITATGQRVTLRCSPRSGDLSVYWYQQSLDQGLQFLIQYYNGEERAKGNILERFSAQQFPDLHSELNLSSLELGDSALYFCASSVEWNGPYEQYFGPGTRLTVT.

The CDR3 DNA reads TGTGCCAGCAGCCAGGGGGGGGCCAACGAGCAGTACTTC. The encoded protein is CASSQGGANEQYF. The chain uses TRBV3-1 (or the pseudogene TRBV3-2) and TRBJ2-7, with D tentatively TRBD2 (7 bases). This CDR3 comprises 13 residues. Germline CDR1 LGHDT, CDR2 YNNKEL (reference sequence). Trimming removed 3 bases from V and 5 bases from J, with 11 bases in between.

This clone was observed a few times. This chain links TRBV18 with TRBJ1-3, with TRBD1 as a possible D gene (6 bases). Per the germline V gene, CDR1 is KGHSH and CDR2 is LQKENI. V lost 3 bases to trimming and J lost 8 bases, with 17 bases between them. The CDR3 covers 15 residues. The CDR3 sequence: CASSPGQSRGDTIYF. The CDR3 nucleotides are TGTGCCAGCTCACCCGGACAGTCCCGGGGAGACACCATATATTTT.

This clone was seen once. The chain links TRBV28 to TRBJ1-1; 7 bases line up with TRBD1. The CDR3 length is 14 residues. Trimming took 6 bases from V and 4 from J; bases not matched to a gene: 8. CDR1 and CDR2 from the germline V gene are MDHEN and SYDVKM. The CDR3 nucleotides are TGTGCCAGCAGCCCGGGGACAGTCGGCACTGAAGCTTTCTTT. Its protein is CASSPGTVGTEAFF.

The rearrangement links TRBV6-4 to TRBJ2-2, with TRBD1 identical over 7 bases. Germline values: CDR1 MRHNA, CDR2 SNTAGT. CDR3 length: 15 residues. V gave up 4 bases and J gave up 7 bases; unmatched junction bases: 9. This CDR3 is CASSAQTGSSGELFF. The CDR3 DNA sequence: TGTGCCAGCAGTGCCCAGACAGGGTCGAGCGGGGAGCTGTTTTTT.

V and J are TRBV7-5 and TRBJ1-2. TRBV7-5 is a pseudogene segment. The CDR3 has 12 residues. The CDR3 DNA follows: TGTGCCAGAAGCTTGTGGAACTATGGCTACACCTTC. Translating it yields CARSLWNYGYTF.

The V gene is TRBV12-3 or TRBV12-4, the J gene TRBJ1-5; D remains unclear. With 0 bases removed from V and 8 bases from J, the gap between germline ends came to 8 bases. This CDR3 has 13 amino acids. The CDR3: CASSLAGKEPQHF. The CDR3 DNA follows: TGTGCCAGCAGTTTAGCAGGGAAAGAGCCCCAGCATTTT.

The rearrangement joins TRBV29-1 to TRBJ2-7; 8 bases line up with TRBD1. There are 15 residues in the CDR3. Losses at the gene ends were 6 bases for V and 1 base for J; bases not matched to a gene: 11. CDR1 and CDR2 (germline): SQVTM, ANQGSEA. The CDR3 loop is CSVAAQGQESYEQYF. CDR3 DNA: TGCAGCGTCGCCGCTCAGGGACAGGAATCCTACGAGCAGTACTTC.